The 3 T cell receptor beta chains below were found in one sample sequenced in a study of T cell repertoires in cytomegalovirus infection. TCRdb reanalysed the reads using MiXCR and keeps one entry per CDR3 protein. The sample yields some 150,000 distinct CDR3 sequences, about 6.5% seen once. The sample was PBMCs. The source of these receptors is a human donor in good health (CMV status not recorded). Some clones in this sample may be carry-over from other donors' samples.

This clonotype was seen many times. The chain combines TRBV24-1 with TRBJ2-5, with TRBD2 matching over 10 bases. The CDR3 is 16 residues long. Germline V gives CDR1 KGHDR, CDR2 SFDVKD. Trimming at V came to 3 bases and at J to 0 bases, leaving 3 bases not matched to a gene. CDR3 sequence: CATSDILAGDQETQYF. The CDR3 coding sequence is TGTGCCACCAGTGATATCCTAGCGGGGGACCAAGAGACCCAGTACTTC.

The genes are TRBV19 and TRBJ2-2; D perhaps matches TRBD1 (6 bases). This CDR3 has 14 residues. With 3 bases removed from V and 4 bases from J, the gap between germline ends came to 9 bases. Per germline, CDR1 LNHDA and CDR2 SQIVND (reference sequence). The DNA of the CDR3 is TGTGCCAGTAGTATCAGGGGCGGCACCGGGGAGCTGTTTTTT. Its protein product is CASSIRGGTGELFF.

V is TRBV7-6 and J is TRBJ2-7, with D uncertain. The CDR3 sequence is 13 residues long. V was cut by 10 bases and J by 3 bases, with 16 bases left in between. From germline, CDR1 is SGHVS and CDR2 FNYEAQ. The DNA of the CDR3 is TGTGCCAACAGTACCGACCTTCGCTACGAGCAGTACTTC. This sequence encodes CANSTDLRYEQYF.